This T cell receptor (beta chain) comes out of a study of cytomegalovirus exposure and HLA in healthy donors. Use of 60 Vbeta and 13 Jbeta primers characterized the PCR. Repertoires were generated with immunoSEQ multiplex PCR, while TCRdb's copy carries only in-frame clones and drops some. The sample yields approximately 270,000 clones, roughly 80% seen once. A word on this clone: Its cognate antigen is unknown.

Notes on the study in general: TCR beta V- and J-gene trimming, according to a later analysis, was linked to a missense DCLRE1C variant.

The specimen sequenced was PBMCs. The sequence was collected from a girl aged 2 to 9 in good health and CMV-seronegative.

CDR3 nucleotides: TGTGCCAGCAGCAGTAGCACAGATACGCAGTATTTT. Its translation: CASSSSTDTQYF. This rearrangement joins TRBV2 to TRBJ2-3, with D uncertain. The CDR3 is 12 amino acids. Germline CDR1 reads SNHLY; CDR2 reads FYNNEI. V lost 6 bases and J 0 bases, leaving 4 bases between the germline ends.